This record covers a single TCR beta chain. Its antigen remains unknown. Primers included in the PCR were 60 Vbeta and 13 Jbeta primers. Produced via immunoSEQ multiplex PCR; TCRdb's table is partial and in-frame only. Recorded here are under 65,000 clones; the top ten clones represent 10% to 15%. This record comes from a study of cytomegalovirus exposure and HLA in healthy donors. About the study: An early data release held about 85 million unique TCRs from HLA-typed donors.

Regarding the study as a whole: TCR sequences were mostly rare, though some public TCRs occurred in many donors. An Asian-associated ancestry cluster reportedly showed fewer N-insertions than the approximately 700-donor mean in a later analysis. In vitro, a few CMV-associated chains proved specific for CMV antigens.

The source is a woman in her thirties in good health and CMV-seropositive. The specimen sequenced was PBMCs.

The CDR3 sequence: CASSSVTSEVEQYF. Here the CDR3 DNA reads TGCGCCAGCAGCTCCGTGACCAGCGAGGTCGAGCAGTACTTC. The chain employs TRBV5-1 and TRBJ2-7; no definite D call. This CDR3 has 14 residues. V lost 3 bases, J lost 6 bases, and 16 bases lay in between. Germline assignment: CDR1 SGHRS and CDR2 YFSETQ.